What follows are 10 T cell receptor beta chains derived from one specimen sequenced in a study of PD-L1 blockade in urothelial cancer. The data were produced by immunoSEQ multiplex PCR, yet TCRdb's version contains in-frame clones alone and is incomplete. In the table there are 54,000 or so clones, 84% of which are singletons. Sample time point: pretreatment peripheral blood. The source material was PBMCs, sampled around atezolizumab (anti-PD-L1) treatment. The receptor set was obtained from a man aged 50-60 years with urothelial cancer.

The rearrangement joins TRBV5-1 to TRBJ2-1; 8 nucleotides match TRBD1. The junction had 6 bases not matched to a gene; V was cut back by 0 bases and J by 4 bases. This CDR3 is 16 amino acids long. Looked up from germline, CDR1 is SGHRS and CDR2 is YFSETQ. Here the CDR3 reads CASSLAGQGAYNEQFF. CDR3 coding DNA: TGCGCCAGCAGCTTGGCCGGGCAGGGGGCATACAATGAGCAGTTCTTC.

The V call is TRBV7-3, the J call TRBJ2-2; a weak D match, TRBD1 (5 bases). Deletions cut 3 bases from V and 7 bases from J, with 6 bases between. CDR1 SGHTA and CDR2 FQGTGA come from the germline V gene. The CDR3 has 12 amino acids. CDR3: CASSFTGGELFF. The DNA of the CDR3 is TGTGCCAGCAGCTTTACAGGCGGGGAGCTGTTTTTT. Combining the CDR3 with reference TRBV7-3 and TRBJ2-2 gives the whole variable domain GAGVSQTPSNKVTEKGKYVELRCDPISGHTALYWYRQSLGQGPEFLIYFQGTGAADDSGLPNDRFFAVRPEGSVSTLKIQRTERGDSAVYLCASSFTGGELFFGEGSRLTVL.

V usage is TRBV5-1 and J usage is TRBJ2-4; TRBD1 might be the D (6 bases). Germline V gene lookup returns CDR1 SGHRS and CDR2 YFSETQ. The CDR3 covers 17 residues. With 4 bases removed from V and 0 bases from J, the gap between germline ends came to 17 bases. The CDR3 reads CASSDPGAVQAKNIQYF. In DNA form, the CDR3 reads TGCGCCAGCAGCGACCCAGGGGCCGTCCAAGCCAAAAACATTCAGTACTTC. Filled out from reference TRBV5-1 and TRBJ2-4, the complete variable domain reads KAGVTQTPRYLIKTRGQQVTLSCSPISGHRSVSWYQQTPGQGLQFLFEYFSETQRNKGNFPGRFSGRQFSNSRSEMNVSTLELGDSALYLCASSDPGAVQAKNIQYFGAGTRLSVL.

The chain employs TRBV9 and TRBJ1-3; D is perhaps TRBD1 (6 bases). The V end was cut by 2 bases, the J end by 4 bases, with 7 bases between. CDR1 is SGDLS and CDR2 is YYNGEE in the germline V gene. The CDR3 totals 13 residues. The CDR3 sequence is CASSVTGGNTIYF. Here the CDR3 DNA reads TGTGCCAGCAGCGTGACAGGAGGAAACACCATATATTTT.

The CDR3 reads CASSLNGGQPQHF. The CDR3 DNA is TGTGCCAGCAGCTTAAACGGGGGTCAGCCCCAGCATTTT. The rearrangement uses TRBV7-2 and TRBJ1-5; perhaps TRBD1 as D (5 bases). The germline V and J ends were trimmed by 2 bases and 6 bases, with 8 bases remaining between them. Germline assignment: CDR1 SGHTA and CDR2 FQGNSA. The CDR3 has 13 amino acids. Combining the CDR3 with reference TRBV7-2 and TRBJ1-5 gives the whole variable domain GAGVSQSPSNKVTEKGKDVELRCDPISGHTALYWYRQSLGQGLEFLIYFQGNSAPDKSGLPSDRFSAERTGGSVSTLTIQRTQQEDSAVYLCASSLNGGQPQHFGDGTRLSIL.

CDR3 loop: CATGGASGRIDTQYF. The CDR3 region has the DNA TGTGCCACCGGAGGGGCAAGCGGGAGGATTGATACGCAGTATTTT. The gene calls are TRBV15 and TRBJ2-3; TRBD2 matches 9 bases. The CDR3 spans 15 residues. CDR1 LNHNV and CDR2 YYDKDF come from the germline V gene (reference sequence). Germline trimming cut 8 bases from V and 6 bases from J; bases unmatched to any gene: 12.

The table lists this clone with a count of one. This chain links TRBV19 with TRBJ2-1, with 9 bases matching TRBD2. Per the germline V gene, CDR1 is LNHDA and CDR2 is SQIVND (reference sequence). This CDR3 is built from 19 residues. Germline trimming cut 3 bases from V and 8 bases from J; bases unmatched to any gene: 20. CDR3: CASSIGAGSSGGRADEQFF. CDR3 DNA: TGTGCCAGTAGTATCGGGGCAGGCTCTAGCGGCGGGAGGGCCGATGAGCAGTTCTTC.

The chain joins TRBV7-6 to TRBJ2-5; D might be TRBD1 (7 bases). The CDR3 contains 14 residues. CDR1 is SGHVS and CDR2 is FNYEAQ in the germline V gene. V shed 3 bases and J shed 5 bases, with 13 bases lying between them. The CDR3 is CASSFDRAGETQYF. CDR3 coding DNA: TGTGCCAGCAGCTTCGACAGGGCGGGGGAGACCCAGTACTTC. Full variable domain (remainder filled in from reference TRBV7-6 and TRBJ2-5): GAGVSQSPRYKVTKRGQDVALRCDPISGHVSLYWYRQALGQGPEFLTYFNYEAQQDKSGLPNDRFSAERPEGSISTLTIQRTEQRDSAMYRCASSFDRAGETQYFGPGTRLLVL.

This clone was detected only a few times. The rearrangement joins TRBV27 to TRBJ2-7, with 10 bases fitting TRBD1. Germline V gene lookup returns CDR1 MNHEY and CDR2 SMNVEV (reference sequence). The CDR3 totals 17 residues. The V gene end was trimmed by 5 bases and the J gene end by 6 bases; junction bases not matched to a gene: 16. The CDR3 spells CASSGRTGGLLMGEQYF. CDR3 in DNA: TGTGCCAGCAGTGGGCGGACAGGGGGGCTGTTAATGGGCGAGCAGTACTTC.

The rearrangement links TRBV7-9 to TRBJ1-4, with D hard to call. V gave up 6 bases and J gave up 7 bases, with 15 bases separating them. This CDR3 comprises 14 residues. In germline, CDR1 is SEHNR, CDR2 FQNEAQ (reference sequence). CDR3 loop: CASRDKVVGEKLFF. The CDR3 bases are TGTGCCAGCAGAGACAAAGTGGTCGGTGAAAAACTGTTTTTT.